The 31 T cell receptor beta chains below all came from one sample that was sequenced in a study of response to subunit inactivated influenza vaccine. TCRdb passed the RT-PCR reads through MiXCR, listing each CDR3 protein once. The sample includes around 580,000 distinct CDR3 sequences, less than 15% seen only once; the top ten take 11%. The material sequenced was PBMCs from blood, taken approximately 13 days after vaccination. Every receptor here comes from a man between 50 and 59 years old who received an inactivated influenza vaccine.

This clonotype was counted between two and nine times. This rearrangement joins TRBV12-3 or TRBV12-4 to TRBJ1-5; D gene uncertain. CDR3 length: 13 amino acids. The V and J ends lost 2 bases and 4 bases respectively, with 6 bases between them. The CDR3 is CASSLMRNQPQHF. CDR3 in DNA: TGTGCCAGCAGTTTAATGAGAAATCAGCCCCAGCATTTT.

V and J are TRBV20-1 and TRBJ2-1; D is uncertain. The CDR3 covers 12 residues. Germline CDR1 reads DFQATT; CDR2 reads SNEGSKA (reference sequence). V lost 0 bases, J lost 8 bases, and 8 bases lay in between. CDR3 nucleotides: TGCAGTGCTAGAGATACGGTCTATGAGCAGTTCTTC. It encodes CSARDTVYEQFF.

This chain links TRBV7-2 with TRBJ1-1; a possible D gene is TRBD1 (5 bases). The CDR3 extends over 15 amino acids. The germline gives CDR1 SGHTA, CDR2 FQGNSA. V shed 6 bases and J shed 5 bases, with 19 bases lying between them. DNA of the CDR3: TGTGCCAGCAGACGCCGTGAGGGGTGGTGGACTGAAGCTTTCTTT. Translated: CASRRREGWWTEAFF. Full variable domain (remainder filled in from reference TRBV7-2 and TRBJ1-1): GAGVSQSPSNKVTEKGKDVELRCDPISGHTALYWYRQSLGQGLEFLIYFQGNSAPDKSGLPSDRFSAERTGGSVSTLTIQRTQQEDSAVYLCASRRREGWWTEAFFGQGTRLTVV.

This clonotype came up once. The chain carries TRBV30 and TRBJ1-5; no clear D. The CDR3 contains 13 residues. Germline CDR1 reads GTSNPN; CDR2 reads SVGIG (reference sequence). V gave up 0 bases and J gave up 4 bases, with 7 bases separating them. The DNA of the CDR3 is TGTGCCTGGAGTGTAGAGGGAAATCAGCCCCAGCATTTT. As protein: CAWSVEGNQPQHF.

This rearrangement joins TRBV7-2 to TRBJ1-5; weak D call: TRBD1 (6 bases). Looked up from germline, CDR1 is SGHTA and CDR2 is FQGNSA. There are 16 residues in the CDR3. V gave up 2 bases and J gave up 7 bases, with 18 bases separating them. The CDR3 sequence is CASSLLSTGSGQPQHF. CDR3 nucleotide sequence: TGTGCCAGCAGCTTATTGTCAACAGGGTCTGGCCAGCCCCAGCATTTT.

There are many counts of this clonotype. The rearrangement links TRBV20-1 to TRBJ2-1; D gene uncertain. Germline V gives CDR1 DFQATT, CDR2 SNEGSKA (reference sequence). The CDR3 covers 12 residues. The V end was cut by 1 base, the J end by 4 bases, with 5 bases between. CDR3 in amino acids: CSARASYNEQFF. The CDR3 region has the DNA TGCAGTGCTAGAGCAAGTTACAATGAGCAGTTCTTC.

CDR3 region: CAISKDGNTGELFF. Written as DNA, the CDR3 is TGTGCCATCAGTAAGGACGGAAACACCGGGGAGCTGTTTTTT. This chain connects TRBV10-3 to TRBJ2-2, with no clear D. Germline V gene data show CDR1 as ENHRY and CDR2 as SYGVKD. Trimming pared 5 bases from V and 2 bases from J, leaving 9 bases between. The CDR3 contains 14 residues.

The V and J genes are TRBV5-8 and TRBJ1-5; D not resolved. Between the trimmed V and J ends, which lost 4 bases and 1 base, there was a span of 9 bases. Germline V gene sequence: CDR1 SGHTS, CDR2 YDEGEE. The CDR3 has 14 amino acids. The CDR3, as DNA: TGTGCCAGCAGCGGACGGGCGAGCAATCAGCCCCAGCATTTT. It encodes CASSGRASNQPQHF. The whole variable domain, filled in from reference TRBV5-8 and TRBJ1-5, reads EAGVTQSPTHLIKTRGQQATLRCSPISGHTSVYWYQQALGLGLQFLLWYDEGEERNRGNFPPRFSGRQFPNYSSELNVNALELEDSALYLCASSGRASNQPQHFGDGTRLSIL.

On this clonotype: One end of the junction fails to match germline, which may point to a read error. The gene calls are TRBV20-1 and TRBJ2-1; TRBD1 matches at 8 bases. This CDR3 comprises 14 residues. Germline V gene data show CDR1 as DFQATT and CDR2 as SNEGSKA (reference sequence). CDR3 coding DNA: TGCAGTGCTGGAGACAGGGGTCGGGCCAATGAGCAGTTCTTC. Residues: CSAGDRGRANEQFF.

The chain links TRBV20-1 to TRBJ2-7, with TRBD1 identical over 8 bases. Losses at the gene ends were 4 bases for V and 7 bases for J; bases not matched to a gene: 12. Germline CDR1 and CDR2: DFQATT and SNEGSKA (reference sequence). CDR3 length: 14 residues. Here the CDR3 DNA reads TGCAGTGCTACCTGGACAGGGACCCCTGGGGAGCAGTACTTC. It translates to CSATWTGTPGEQYF.

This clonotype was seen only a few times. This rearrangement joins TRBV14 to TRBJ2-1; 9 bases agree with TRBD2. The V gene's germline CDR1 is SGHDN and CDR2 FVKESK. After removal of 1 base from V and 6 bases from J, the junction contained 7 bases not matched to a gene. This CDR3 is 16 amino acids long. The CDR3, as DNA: TGTGCCAGCAGCCAAGCCGGGACTAGCAGAGGCAATGAGCAGTTCTTC. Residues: CASSQAGTSRGNEQFF.

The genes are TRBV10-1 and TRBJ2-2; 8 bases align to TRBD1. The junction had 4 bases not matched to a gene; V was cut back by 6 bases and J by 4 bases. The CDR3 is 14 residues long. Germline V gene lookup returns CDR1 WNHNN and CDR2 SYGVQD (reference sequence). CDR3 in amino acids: CASRAGQGTGELFF. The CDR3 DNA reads TGCGCCAGCAGAGCAGGACAGGGCACCGGGGAGCTGTTTTTT.

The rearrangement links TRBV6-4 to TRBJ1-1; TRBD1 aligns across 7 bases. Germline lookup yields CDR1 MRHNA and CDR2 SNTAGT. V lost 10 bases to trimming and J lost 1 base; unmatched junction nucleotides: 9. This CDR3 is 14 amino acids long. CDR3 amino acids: CATKVDRTNTEAFF. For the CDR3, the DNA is TGTGCCACCAAAGTGGACAGGACGAACACTGAAGCTTTCTTT.

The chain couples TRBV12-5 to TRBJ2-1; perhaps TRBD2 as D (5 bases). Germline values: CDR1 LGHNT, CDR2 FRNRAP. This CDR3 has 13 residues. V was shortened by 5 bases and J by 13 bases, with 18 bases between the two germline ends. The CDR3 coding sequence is TGTGCTAGTGGTCCCGGAGGTAGCGCCGGCCAGTTCTTC. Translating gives CASGPGGSAGQFF.

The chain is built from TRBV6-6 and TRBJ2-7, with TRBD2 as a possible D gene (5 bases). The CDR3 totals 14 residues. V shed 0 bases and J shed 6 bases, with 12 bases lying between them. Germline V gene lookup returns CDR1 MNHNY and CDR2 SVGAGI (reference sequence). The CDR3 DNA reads TGTGCCAGCAGTTACTCCGGAGGCTCTGGCGAGCAGTACTTC. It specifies CASSYSGGSGEQYF.

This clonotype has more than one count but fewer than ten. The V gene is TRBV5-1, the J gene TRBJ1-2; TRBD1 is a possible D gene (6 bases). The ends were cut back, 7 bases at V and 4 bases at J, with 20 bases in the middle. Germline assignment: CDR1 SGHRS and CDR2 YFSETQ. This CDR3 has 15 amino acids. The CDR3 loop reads CASSPEQGNVYGYTF. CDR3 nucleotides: TGCGCCAGCTCACCCGAACAGGGAAACGTCTATGGCTACACCTTC. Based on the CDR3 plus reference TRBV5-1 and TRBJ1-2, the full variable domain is KAGVTQTPRYLIKTRGQQVTLSCSPISGHRSVSWYQQTPGQGLQFLFEYFSETQRNKGNFPGRFSGRQFSNSRSEMNVSTLELGDSALYLCASSPEQGNVYGYTFGSGTRLTVV.

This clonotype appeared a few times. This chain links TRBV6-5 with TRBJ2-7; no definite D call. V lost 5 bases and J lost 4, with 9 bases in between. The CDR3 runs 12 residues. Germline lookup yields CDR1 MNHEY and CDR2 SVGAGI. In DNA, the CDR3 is TGTGCCAGCAGTACCCCTTGGTACGAGCAGTACTTC. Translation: CASSTPWYEQYF.

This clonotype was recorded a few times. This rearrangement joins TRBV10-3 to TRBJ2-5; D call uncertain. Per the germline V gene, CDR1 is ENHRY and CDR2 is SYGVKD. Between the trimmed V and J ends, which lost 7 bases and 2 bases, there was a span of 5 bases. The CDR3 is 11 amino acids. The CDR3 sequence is CAIKGQETQYF. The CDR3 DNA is TGTGCCATCAAGGGACAAGAGACCCAGTACTTC.

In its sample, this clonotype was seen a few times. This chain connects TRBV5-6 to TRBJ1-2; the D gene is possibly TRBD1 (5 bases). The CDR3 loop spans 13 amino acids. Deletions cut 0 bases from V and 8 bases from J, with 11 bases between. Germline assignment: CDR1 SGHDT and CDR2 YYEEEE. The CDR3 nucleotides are TGTGCCAGCAGCTTGGGCCCAAGGGGAGGCTACACCTTC. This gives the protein CASSLGPRGGYTF.

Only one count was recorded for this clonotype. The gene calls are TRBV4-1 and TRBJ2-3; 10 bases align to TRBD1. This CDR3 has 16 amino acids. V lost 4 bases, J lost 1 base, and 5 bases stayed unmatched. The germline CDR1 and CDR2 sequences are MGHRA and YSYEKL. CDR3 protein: CASSPDRGRGTDTQYF. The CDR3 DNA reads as TGCGCCAGCAGCCCTGACAGGGGGCGCGGCACAGATACGCAGTATTTT.

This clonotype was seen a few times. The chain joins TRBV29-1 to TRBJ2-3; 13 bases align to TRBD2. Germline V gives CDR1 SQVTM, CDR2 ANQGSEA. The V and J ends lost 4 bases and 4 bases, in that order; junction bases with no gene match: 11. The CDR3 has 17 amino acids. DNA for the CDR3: TGCAGCGTTGTCCGTCGTCAAACTAGCGGGAGGGCAGATACGCAGTATTTT. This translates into CSVVRRQTSGRADTQYF.

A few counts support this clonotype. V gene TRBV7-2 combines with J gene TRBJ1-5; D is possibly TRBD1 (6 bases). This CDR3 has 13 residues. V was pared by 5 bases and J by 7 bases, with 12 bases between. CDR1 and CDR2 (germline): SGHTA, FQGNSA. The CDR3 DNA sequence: TGTGCCAGCAGCCCATACAGGGACCAGCCCCAGCATTTT. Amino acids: CASSPYRDQPQHF.

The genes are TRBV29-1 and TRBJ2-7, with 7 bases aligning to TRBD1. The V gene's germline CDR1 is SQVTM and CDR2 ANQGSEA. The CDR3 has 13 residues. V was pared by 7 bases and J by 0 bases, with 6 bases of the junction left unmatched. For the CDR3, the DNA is TGCAGCGCCGGGACAGAACTCTCCTACGAGCAGTACTTC. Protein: CSAGTELSYEQYF.

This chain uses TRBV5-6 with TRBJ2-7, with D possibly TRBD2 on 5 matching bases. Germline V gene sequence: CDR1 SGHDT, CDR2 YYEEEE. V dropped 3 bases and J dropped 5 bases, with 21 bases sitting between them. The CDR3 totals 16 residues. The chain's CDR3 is CASSSFRGISLDEQYF. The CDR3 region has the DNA TGTGCCAGCAGCTCATTTCGGGGAATAAGCTTGGACGAGCAGTACTTC.

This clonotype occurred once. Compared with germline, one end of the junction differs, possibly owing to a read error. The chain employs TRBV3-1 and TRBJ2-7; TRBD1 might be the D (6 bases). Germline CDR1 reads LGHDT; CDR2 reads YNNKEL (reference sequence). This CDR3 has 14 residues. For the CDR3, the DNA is TGTGCCAGCACCCAAGGGGGTTCCTTGGGTGAGCAGTACTTC. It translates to CASTQGGSLGEQYF.

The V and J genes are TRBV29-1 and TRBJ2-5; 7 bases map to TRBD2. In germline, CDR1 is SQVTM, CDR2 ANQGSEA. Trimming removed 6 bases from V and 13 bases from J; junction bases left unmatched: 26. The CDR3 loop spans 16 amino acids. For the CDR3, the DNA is TGCAGCGTGACTCCCCCGGGATCGGGAGGAACCCATTTTCGGTACTTC. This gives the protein CSVTPPGSGGTHFRYF. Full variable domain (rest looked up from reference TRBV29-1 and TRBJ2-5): SAVISQKPSRDICQRGTSLTIQCQVDSQVTMMFWYRQQPGQSLTLIATANQGSEATYESGFVIDKFPISRPNLTFSTLTVSNMSPEDSSIYLCSVTPPGSGGTHFRYFGPGTRLLVL.

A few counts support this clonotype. CDR3 DNA: TGTGCCAGCAGCACCGGACTAGCGGGGATCTCCTCCTACGAGCAGTACTTC. It yields the protein CASSTGLAGISSYEQYF. The V gene is TRBV11-2, the J gene TRBJ2-7; TRBD2 matches at 12 bases. V shed 5 bases, J shed 0 bases, and the junction held 8 bases outside the gene matches. CDR3 length: 17 amino acids. CDR1 and CDR2 from the germline V gene are SGHAT and FQNNGV. The full variable domain, completed using reference TRBV11-2 and TRBJ2-7, is EAGVAQSPRYKIIEKRQSVAFWCNPISGHATLYWYQQILGQGPKLLIQFQNNGVVDDSQLPKDRFSAERLKGVDSTLKIQPAKLEDSAVYLCASSTGLAGISSYEQYFGPGTRLTVT.

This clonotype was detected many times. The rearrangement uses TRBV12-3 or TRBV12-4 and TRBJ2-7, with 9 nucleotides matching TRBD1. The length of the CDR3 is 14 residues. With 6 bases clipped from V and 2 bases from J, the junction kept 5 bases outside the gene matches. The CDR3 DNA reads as TGTGCCAGCAGCCCCGGGACAGGGCCCTACGAGCAGTACTTC. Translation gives CASSPGTGPYEQYF.

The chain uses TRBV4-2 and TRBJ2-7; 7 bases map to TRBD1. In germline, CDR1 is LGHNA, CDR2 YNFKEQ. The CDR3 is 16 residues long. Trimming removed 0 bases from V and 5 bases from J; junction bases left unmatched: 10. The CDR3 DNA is TGTGCCAGCAGCCAAGATCCAGGGTACAGGGGCAACGAGCAGTACTTC. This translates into CASSQDPGYRGNEQYF.

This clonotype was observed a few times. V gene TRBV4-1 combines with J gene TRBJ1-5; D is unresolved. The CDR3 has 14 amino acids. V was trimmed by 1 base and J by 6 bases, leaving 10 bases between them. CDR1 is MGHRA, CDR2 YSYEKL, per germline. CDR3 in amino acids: CASSQGRWGQPQHF. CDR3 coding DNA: TGCGCCAGCAGCCAAGGGAGGTGGGGTCAGCCCCAGCATTTT.

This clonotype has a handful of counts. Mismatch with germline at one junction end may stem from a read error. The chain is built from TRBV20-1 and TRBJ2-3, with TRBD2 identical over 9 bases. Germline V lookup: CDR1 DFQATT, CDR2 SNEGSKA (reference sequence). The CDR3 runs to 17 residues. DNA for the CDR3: TGCTGTGCTAGAGATGTGCTAGCGGGATCGATGAGGAATACGCAGTATTTT. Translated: CCARDVLAGSMRNTQYF.